The T cell receptor (beta chain) described here comes from a study of identical twins. Through template switching, a universal primer site was introduced, and the cDNA contained unique molecular identifiers. TCRdb recomputed calls from the 5' RACE reads with MiXCR, one row per CDR3 protein. The sample lists about 470,000 distinct CDR3 sequences, about 24% occurring once. CDR3 length: 16 residues. V was clipped by 0 bases and J by 4 bases, with 17 bases between them. Germline V CDR1 and CDR2: DFQATT, SNEGSKA (reference sequence). Study-wide results and caveats: Analyses based on zero insertions could be partly confounded by invariant MAIT and iNKT cells. Fewer insertions characterized abundant cord blood beta clonotypes, whereas memory repertoires showed none.

Turning to this clonotype: Its specificity is unknown.

These data were also filed under a second study, of T cells expressing NK-cell markers. That source adds: Eight donors were sequenced, seven testing HCMV-seropositive and one testing seronegative.

The rearrangement uses TRBV20-1 and TRBJ2-3, with a possible D match to TRBD1 (5 bases). The sequence was obtained from a young woman in good health. The sequenced sample was CD4+ T cells sorted from blood. The CDR3 DNA is TGCAGTGCTAGAGACCAGGGTCGTAGGATGGCAGATACGCAGTATTTT. Amino acids: CSARDQGRRMADTQYF.